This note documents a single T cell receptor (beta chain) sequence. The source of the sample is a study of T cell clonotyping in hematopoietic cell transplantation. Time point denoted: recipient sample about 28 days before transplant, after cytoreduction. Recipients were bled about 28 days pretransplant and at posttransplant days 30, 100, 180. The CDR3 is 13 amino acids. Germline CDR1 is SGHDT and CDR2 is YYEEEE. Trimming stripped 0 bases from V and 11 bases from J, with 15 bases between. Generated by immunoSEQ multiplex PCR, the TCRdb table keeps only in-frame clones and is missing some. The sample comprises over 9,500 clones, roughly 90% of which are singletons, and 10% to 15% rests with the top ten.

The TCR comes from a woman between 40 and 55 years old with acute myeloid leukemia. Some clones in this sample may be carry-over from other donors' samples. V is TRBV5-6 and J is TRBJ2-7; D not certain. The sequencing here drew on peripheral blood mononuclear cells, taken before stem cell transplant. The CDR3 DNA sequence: TGTGCCAGCAGCTTGGATCTTGGCCCCTCGGAGTACTTC. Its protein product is CASSLDLGPSEYF. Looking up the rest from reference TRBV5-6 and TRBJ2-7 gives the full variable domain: DAGVTQSPTHLIKTRGQQVTLRCSPKSGHDTVSWYQQALGQGPQFIFQYYEEEERQRGNFPDRFSGHQFPNYSSELNVNALLLGDSALYLCASSLDLGPSEYFGPGTRLTVT.